This is a list of T cell receptor beta chains from one sample in a study of Ad26.COV2.S vaccination and SARS-CoV-2 variants. Sequenced by immunoSEQ multiplex PCR; TCRdb stores in-frame clones only, minus some. Of hundreds of thousands of clones in the sample, about 89% were seen once. Source: peripheral blood, taken in a trial of Ad26.COV2.S vaccine versus placebo. The source of these receptors is a person between 18 and 60 years old who received the Ad26.COV2.S COVID-19 vaccine or a placebo. Both conserved end residues are part of each CDR3. A D gene is named only where the DNA matches it firmly. Only some rows state a clone size, as once, few, many or a class for expanded clones.

len | j_gene | d_gene | abundance | v_gene | CDR3nt | CDR3aa
15 | TRBJ2-5 | . | . | TRBV28 | TGTGCCAGCAGTTTTTACAGGGGGGGGGAGGAGACCCAGTACTTC | CASSFYRGGEETQYF
14 | TRBJ2-5 | TRBD2 | . | TRBV5-4 | TGTGCCAGCAGCCAAGGGACTAGCGGGGGGACCCAGTACTTC | CASSQGTSGGTQYF
16 | TRBJ1-2 | TRBD1 | . | TRBV5-4 | TGTGCCAGCAGCCCTGATGGACAGGGAAACCTCTATGGCTACACCTTC | CASSPDGQGNLYGYTF
15 | TRBJ1-2 | TRBD1 | once | TRBV4-3 | TGCGCCAGCAGCCAAGACCCAGGGGGTGACTATGGCTACACCTTC | CASSQDPGGDYGYTF
14 | TRBJ1-3 | . | . | TRBV6-1 | TGTGCCAGCAGTGAAGCGACAGGCGGAAACACCATATATTTT | CASSEATGGNTIYF
15 | TRBJ2-1 | TRBD2 | . | TRBV19 | TGTGCCAGTAGTCCCACTAGCGGGAACTACAATGAGCAGTTCTTC | CASSPTSGNYNEQFF
18 | TRBJ1-2 | TRBD1 | . | TRBV10-3 | TGTGCCATCAGTGAGTCTCTTGGGGGGACAGGGGGCAACTATGGCTACACCTTC | CAISESLGGTGGNYGYTF
15 | TRBJ1-2 | TRBD1 | . | TRBV27 | TGTGCCAGCAGTCCCCGACAGGGAAAGGTCTATGGCTACACCTTC | CASSPRQGKVYGYTF
15 | TRBJ2-4 | . | . | TRBV3-1/TRBV3-2 | TGTGCCAGCAGCCAGACTATGGTGGCCAAAAACATTCAGTACTTC | CASSQTMVAKNIQYF
15 | TRBJ1-2 | TRBD1 | . | TRBV4-1 | TGCGCCAGCAGCCAAGGTGGGACAGGGGAAAGAGGCTACACCTTC | CASSQGGTGERGYTF
15 | TRBJ1-5 | . | few | TRBV3-1/TRBV3-2 | TGTGCCAGCAGCCAAGATGGAGGCAGCAATCAGCCCCAGCATTTT | CASSQDGGSNQPQHF
14 | TRBJ2-1 | . | . | TRBV30 | TGTGCCTGGAGTGTACAGCTTTTAAACAATGAGCAGTTCTTC | CAWSVQLLNNEQFF
14 | TRBJ2-7 | . | . | TRBV19 | TGTGCCAGTAGTCCGCCAGGAATAGCCTACGAGCAGTACTTC | CASSPPGIAYEQYF
14 | TRBJ2-5 | TRBD2 | . | TRBV6-6 | TGTGCCAGCAGTTACCGGGGGAGGGGAGAGACCCAGTACTTC | CASSYRGRGETQYF
16 | TRBJ2-1 | TRBD2 | once | TRBV11-2 | TGTGCCAGCAGCTTAGATCAGGGTAGCGGGGGCTATGAGCAGTTCTTC | CASSLDQGSGGYEQFF
15 | TRBJ1-5 | TRBD1 | few | TRBV19 | TGTGCCAGTAGCCCTCGACAGGGAGGCAATCAGCCCCAGCATTTT | CASSPRQGGNQPQHF
17 | TRBJ2-3 | . | . | TRBV5-1 | TGCGCCAGCAGCTTGGGCTTCTCGACAGGCCCCACAGATACGCAGTATTTT | CASSLGFSTGPTDTQYF
15 | TRBJ2-5 | . | . | TRBV27 | TGTGCCAGCAGTTCTCGATTAAAACTGGGAGAGACCCAGTACTTC | CASSSRLKLGETQYF
16 | TRBJ1-1 | . | . | TRBV6-1 | TGTGCCAGCAGTGAAGGTGCCAGGTATTTCGGCACTGAAGCTTTCTTT | CASSEGARYFGTEAFF
15 | TRBJ2-1 | . | . | TRBV27 | TGTGCCAGCAGACTACGGGACATCTCCTACAATGAGCAGTTCTTC | CASRLRDISYNEQFF
16 | TRBJ2-2 | TRBD2 | . | TRBV7-7 | TGTGCCAGCAGCCTTATAGCGGGAGGGGCGTCCGGGGAGCTGTTTTTT | CASSLIAGGASGELFF
13 | TRBJ2-7 | . | once | TRBV6-5 | TGTGCCAGCAGTTACGGGGGGCTAGGCGAGCAGTACTTC | CASSYGGLGEQYF
16 | TRBJ2-3 | TRBD2 | . | TRBV5-5 | TGTGCCAGCAGCTTTCCTGAAGGCGGGAGAGCAGATACGCAGTATTTT | CASSFPEGGRADTQYF
16 | TRBJ1-1 | . | . | TRBV10-1 | TGCGCCAGCAGTAGAACCCCCCTATCGGGTCACACTGAAGCTTTCTTT | CASSRTPLSGHTEAFF